The 11 T cell receptor beta chains presented below share a single source sample, sequenced in a study of cytomegalovirus exposure and HLA in healthy donors. The PCR was carried out with 60 Vbeta primers and 13 Jbeta primers. Data came from immunoSEQ multiplex PCR; TCRdb stores just in-frame clones and leaves some out. The data show over 100,000 clones, with roughly four fifths seen just once and around 2% held by the top ten. The specimen was PBMCs. These receptors came from a female donor in good health and CMV-seropositive.

The chain combines TRBV5-1 with TRBJ2-7, with 7 bases identical to TRBD2. Germline V gene data show CDR1 as SGHRS and CDR2 as YFSETQ. With V trimmed by 5 bases and J by 7 bases, 6 bases remained unmatched. The CDR3 loop spans 12 amino acids. CDR3 sequence reads: CASRGAGMEQYF. CDR3 nucleotides: TGCGCCAGCAGGGGAGCGGGGATGGAGCAGTACTTC.

The chain carries TRBV28 and TRBJ2-2, with D maybe TRBD1 (6 bases). This CDR3 contains 16 residues. The germline V gene encodes CDR1 MDHEN and CDR2 SYDVKM. V was cut by 7 bases and J by 2 bases, with 17 bases left in between. The CDR3 DNA follows: TGTGCCAGCACTTCATCAGGGGCTATAAACACCGGGGAGCTGTTTTTT. Protein product: CASTSSGAINTGELFF.

J is TRBJ2-7 and V is TRBV19; D is perhaps TRBD1 (5 bases). The V end was cut by 5 bases, the J end by 6 bases, with 14 bases between. Germline-derived CDR1 and CDR2 are LNHDA and SQIVND (reference sequence). This CDR3 is built from 13 residues. The DNA of the CDR3 is TGTGCCAGTAGTTGGGGCCAGGGAAGCGAGCAGTACTTC. Residues: CASSWGQGSEQYF. The entire variable domain, with the rest obtained from reference TRBV19 and TRBJ2-7, is as follows: DGGITQSPKYLFRKEGQNVTLSCEQNLNHDAMYWYRQDPGQGLRLIYYSQIVNDFQKGDIAEGYSVSREKKESFPLTVTSAQKNPTAFYLCASSWGQGSEQYFGPGTRLTVT.

The chain couples TRBV7-2 to TRBJ2-5; the match to TRBD2 covers 11 bases. Germline CDR1 SGHTA, CDR2 FQGNSA. V lost 2 bases and J lost 4; bases outside the gene matches: 9. The CDR3 extends over 17 amino acids. The CDR3 DNA is TGTGCCAGCAGCTTATATGTGACTAGCGGGACCCGAGAGACCCAGTACTTC. Protein: CASSLYVTSGTRETQYF. Filled out from reference TRBV7-2 and TRBJ2-5, the complete variable domain reads GAGVSQSPSNKVTEKGKDVELRCDPISGHTALYWYRQSLGQGLEFLIYFQGNSAPDKSGLPSDRFSAERTGGSVSTLTIQRTQQEDSAVYLCASSLYVTSGTRETQYFGPGTRLLVL.

This chain connects TRBV7-9 to TRBJ2-1; 9 bases agree with TRBD2. In germline, CDR1 is SEHNR, CDR2 FQNEAQ (reference sequence). J was trimmed by 8 bases and V by 0 bases; bases with no gene match: 11. The CDR3 totals 17 residues. CDR3 region: CASSLALSSGSIYEQFF. DNA for the CDR3: TGTGCCAGCAGCTTAGCGCTTAGTAGCGGGAGTATATATGAGCAGTTCTTC.

The V call is TRBV6-5, the J call TRBJ1-4; 7 bases agree with TRBD1. CDR1 is MNHEY and CDR2 is SVGAGI in the germline V gene. CDR3 length: 15 residues. V shed 6 bases, J shed 0 bases, and the junction held 4 bases outside the gene matches. The CDR3 reads CASSRGTATNEKLFF. CDR3 DNA: TGTGCCAGCAGCCGCGGGACAGCAACTAATGAAAAACTGTTTTTT.

The chain recombines TRBV6-1 with TRBJ1-1, with a weak D call TRBD1 (6 bases). This CDR3 contains 13 residues. The V gene lost 3 bases and the J gene lost 4 bases, with 9 bases spanning the gap. Germline CDR1 MNHNS, CDR2 SASEGT. The CDR3 DNA is TGTGCCAGCAGTGAGGGGGGGCTCACTGAAGCTTTCTTT. Translating it yields CASSEGGLTEAFF.

V usage is TRBV2 and J usage is TRBJ1-3; 7 bases are a match to TRBD1. The ends lost 3 bases at V and 4 bases at J; junction bases unmatched: 3. The length of the CDR3 is 14 residues. The germline V gene has CDR1 SNHLY and CDR2 FYNNEI. The CDR3 loop is CASSDQGGGNTIYF. CDR3 nucleotides: TGTGCCAGCAGTGATCAGGGGGGAGGAAACACCATATATTTT.

The V gene is TRBV7-9, the J gene TRBJ2-5, with TRBD1 matching 12 bases. Per germline, CDR1 SEHNR and CDR2 FQNEAQ (reference sequence). The CDR3 covers 16 residues. Trimming took 5 bases from V and 5 from J; bases not matched to a gene: 9. The CDR3: CASSVRGTGGAETQYF. Written as DNA, the CDR3 is TGTGCCAGCAGCGTCCGAGGGACAGGGGGCGCGGAGACCCAGTACTTC.

V gene TRBV9 combines with J gene TRBJ2-7, with 8 bases aligning to TRBD1. Germline V gene lookup returns CDR1 SGDLS and CDR2 YYNGEE. V lost 7 bases, J lost 5 bases, and 5 bases stayed unmatched. The CDR3 runs to 12 residues. CDR3 protein: CASANRGDEQYF. DNA for the CDR3: TGTGCCAGCGCGAACAGGGGGGACGAGCAGTACTTC. Together with reference TRBV9 and TRBJ2-7, the CDR3 gives the full variable domain: DSGVTQTPKHLITATGQRVTLRCSPRSGDLSVYWYQQSLDQGLQFLIQYYNGEERAKGNILERFSAQQFPDLHSELNLSSLELGDSALYFCASANRGDEQYFGPGTRLTVT.

Written as DNA, the CDR3 is TGTGCCAGTAGTAAGGGACAGAATAGCAATCAGCCCCAGCATTTT. This codes for CASSKGQNSNQPQHF. The V and J genes are TRBV19 and TRBJ1-5, with 7 nucleotides matching TRBD1. CDR3 length: 15 amino acids. Per the germline V gene, CDR1 is LNHDA and CDR2 is SQIVND (reference sequence). V gave up 4 bases and J gave up 0 bases; unmatched junction bases: 3.